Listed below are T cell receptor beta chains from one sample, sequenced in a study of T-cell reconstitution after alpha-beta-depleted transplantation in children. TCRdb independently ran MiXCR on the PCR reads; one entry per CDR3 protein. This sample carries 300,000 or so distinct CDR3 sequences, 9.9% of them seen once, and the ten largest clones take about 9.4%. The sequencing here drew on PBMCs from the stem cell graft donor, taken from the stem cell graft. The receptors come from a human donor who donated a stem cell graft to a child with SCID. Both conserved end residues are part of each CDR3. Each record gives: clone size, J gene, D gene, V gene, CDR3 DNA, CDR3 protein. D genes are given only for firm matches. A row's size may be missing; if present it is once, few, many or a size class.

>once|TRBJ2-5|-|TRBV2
TGTGCCAGCAGTGAAAAGTCCGGGGGTGGGGAGACCCAGTACTTC
CASSEKSGGGETQYF
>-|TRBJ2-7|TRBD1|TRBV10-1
TGCGCCAGCAGTGGGGACAGGGGCGAGCAGTACTTC
CASSGDRGEQYF
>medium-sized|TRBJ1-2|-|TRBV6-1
TGTGCCAGCAGTAAAAATACTGCGACAGTTAACTATGGCTACACCTTC
CASSKNTATVNYGYTF
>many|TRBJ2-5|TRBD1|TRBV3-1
TGTGCCAGCAGTCCCTCCGACAGGGGAAGAGAGACCCAGTACTTC
CASSPSDRGRETQYF
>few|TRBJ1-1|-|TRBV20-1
TGCAGTGCTAGTAAGCCGGGGAACACTGAAGCTTTCTTT
CSASKPGNTEAFF
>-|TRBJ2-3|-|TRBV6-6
TGTGCCAGCAGTTACAGTGCGCCAGATACGCAGTATTTT
CASSYSAPDTQYF
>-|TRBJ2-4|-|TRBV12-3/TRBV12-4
TGTGCCAGCAGAGAACAGGGCGGCATTCAGTACTTC
CASREQGGIQYF
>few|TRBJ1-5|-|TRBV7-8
TGTGCCAGCAGCTTAGCGCTCGGGGGGTATAGCAATCAGCCCCAGCATTTT
CASSLALGGYSNQPQHF
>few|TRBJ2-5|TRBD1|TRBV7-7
TGTGCTAGCAGCATCAGACAGGGAGTAGGGGAGACCCAGTACTTC
CASSIRQGVGETQYF
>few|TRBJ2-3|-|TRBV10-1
TGCGCCAGCAGTGAGAGGAGTGATACGCAGTATTTT
CASSERSDTQYF
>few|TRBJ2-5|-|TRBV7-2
TGTGCCAGCGCCGCGGGGGAGACCCAGTACTTC
CASAAGETQYF
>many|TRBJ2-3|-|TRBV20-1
TGCAGTGCGGGGACAAGCACAGATACGCAGTATTTT
CSAGTSTDTQYF
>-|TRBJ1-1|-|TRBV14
TGTGCCAGCAGCCAAGCCGAAGGCGGTGAAGCTTTCTTT
CASSQAEGGEAFF
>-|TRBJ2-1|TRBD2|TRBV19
TGTGCCAGTAGTATCGGACTAGCGGGACCCTACAATGAGCAGTTCTTC
CASSIGLAGPYNEQFF
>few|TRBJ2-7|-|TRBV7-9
TGTGCCAGCAGCTTAGCAGTACACCGCTACGAGCAGTACTTC
CASSLAVHRYEQYF
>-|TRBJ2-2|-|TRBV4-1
TGCGCCAGCAGCCAAGACCCGGACACCGGGGAGCTGTTTTTT
CASSQDPDTGELFF
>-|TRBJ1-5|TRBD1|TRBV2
TGTGCCAGCAGTGGGGGACAGGCAAGAGATAGCAATCAGCCCCAGCATTTT
CASSGGQARDSNQPQHF
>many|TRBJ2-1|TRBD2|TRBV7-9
TGTGCCAGCAGCGGGGGAGCGGGGAGCTCCTACAATGAGCAGTTCTTC
CASSGGAGSSYNEQFF
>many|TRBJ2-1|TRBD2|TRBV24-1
TGTGCCACCTCTAGCGGGGGGAACCCTGAGCAGTTCTTC
CATSSGGNPEQFF
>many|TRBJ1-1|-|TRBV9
TGTGCCAGCAGCGTAGTCGGACTCGGAGGCACTGAAGCTTTCTTT
CASSVVGLGGTEAFF
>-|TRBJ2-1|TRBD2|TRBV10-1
TGCGCCAGCAGTGAAGAAATAGCGGGGGGGCGTGAGCAGTTCTTC
CASSEEIAGGREQFF
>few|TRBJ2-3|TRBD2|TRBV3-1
TGTGCCAGTGGACTAGCTTCAGATACGCAGTATTTT
CASGLASDTQYF
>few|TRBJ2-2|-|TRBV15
TGTGCCACCAGCACCACCGGGGAGCTGTTTTTT
CATSTTGELFF
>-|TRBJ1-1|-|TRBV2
TGTGCCAGCAGTGAATACGGGAACACTGAAGCTTTCTTT
CASSEYGNTEAFF
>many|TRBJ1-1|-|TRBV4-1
TGCGCCAGCAGCCAAGAGAAGCAGGGGAGTTTGGGAGCTTTCTTT
CASSQEKQGSLGAFF
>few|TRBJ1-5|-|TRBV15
TGTGCCACCAGCAGCTATCGCCTGGAGGGTCAGCCCCAGCATTTT
CATSSYRLEGQPQHF
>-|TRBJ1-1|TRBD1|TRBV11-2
TGTGCCAGCAGGCCGGGACAGGGCCTGGGGGGAGCTTTCTTT
CASRPGQGLGGAFF
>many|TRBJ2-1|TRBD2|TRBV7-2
TGTGCCAGCAGCCCCCGGACTAGCGGGGAATACAATGAGCAGTTCTTC
CASSPRTSGEYNEQFF
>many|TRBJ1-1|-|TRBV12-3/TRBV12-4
TGTGCCAGCAGCTCCCCACGAGTGGCTTTCTTT
CASSSPRVAFF
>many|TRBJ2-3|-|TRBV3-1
TGTGCCAGCAGCCCCACCGGAACCGAAGGCACAGATACGCAGTATTTT
CASSPTGTEGTDTQYF
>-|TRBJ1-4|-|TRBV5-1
TGCGCCAGCAGCGAGACAGGTGTAGCAACTAATGAAAAACTGTTTTTT
CASSETGVATNEKLFF
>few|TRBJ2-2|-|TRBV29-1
TGCAGCGTTGAACTGATGAACACCGGGGAGCTGTTTTTT
CSVELMNTGELFF
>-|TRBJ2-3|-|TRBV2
TGTGCCAGCAGTGAAGAGGCGGGCCGCACAGATACGCAGTATTTT
CASSEEAGRTDTQYF
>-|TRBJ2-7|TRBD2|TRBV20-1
TGCAGTGCTGGGACTAGCGGGGCGTCCTACGAGCAGTACTTC
CSAGTSGASYEQYF
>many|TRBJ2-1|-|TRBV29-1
TGCAGCGTTGTCATCCTCGACCACTACAATGAGCAGTTCTTC
CSVVILDHYNEQFF
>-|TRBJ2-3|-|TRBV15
TGTGCCACCAGAAGAGGAGTACAGGGAAGCACAGATACGCAGTATTTT
CATRRGVQGSTDTQYF
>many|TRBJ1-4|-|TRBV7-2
TGTGCCAGCAGCTTAAAGTCGAATGAAAAACTGTTTTTT
CASSLKSNEKLFF
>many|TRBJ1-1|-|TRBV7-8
TGTGCCAGCAGCTTGGGGGACGGTAACACTGAAGCTTTCTTT
CASSLGDGNTEAFF
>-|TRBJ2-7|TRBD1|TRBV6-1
TGTGCCAGCACCTCAACAGGGGGCGGCCAAACCTACGAGCAGTACTTC
CASTSTGGGQTYEQYF
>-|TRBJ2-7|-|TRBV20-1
TGCAGTGCTAGAGATAGGGAACATCCCTACGAGCAGTACTTC
CSARDREHPYEQYF
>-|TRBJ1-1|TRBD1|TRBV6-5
TGTGCCAGCATGAGAACAGGGGATGGAGCTTTCTTT
CASMRTGDGAFF
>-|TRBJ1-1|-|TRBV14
TGTGCCAGCAGCCAAGTGGGGGGGAACACTGAAGCTTTCTTT
CASSQVGGNTEAFF
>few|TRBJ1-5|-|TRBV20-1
TGCAGTGCTAGACAAACCGGGACAACAGATCAGCCCCAGCATTTT
CSARQTGTTDQPQHF
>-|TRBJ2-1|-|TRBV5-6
TGTGCCAGCAGCCTCGGACTCTATGTAAATGAGCAGTTCTTC
CASSLGLYVNEQFF
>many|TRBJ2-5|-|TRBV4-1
TGCGCCAGCAGCCAGGGTGGGCAGGGCCTCCAAGAGACCCAGTACTTC
CASSQGGQGLQETQYF
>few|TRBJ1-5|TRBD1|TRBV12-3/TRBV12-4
TGTGCCAGCAGCGGAGACAGGGTTGGCAATCAGCCCCAGCATTTT
CASSGDRVGNQPQHF